This T cell receptor (beta chain) was documented in a study of beta chain features in type 1 diabetes (dated by TCRdb to 2016 to 2019). Some background on the complete study: Patients and healthy donors did not differ in mean age, gender distribution, total cell number or subset yield. A total of under 120,000,000 sorted cells were examined across all samples, and RNA yield correlated strongly with the number of cells per subset. The study compared TCRB repertoires of sorted circulating CD4+ T cell subsets between recently diagnosed type 1 diabetes patients and matched healthy donors. Naive and central memory subsets were obtained from all 30 or so donors, but regulatory and stem cell-like memory subsets were isolated from only 8 patients and 8 healthy donors.

The High Capacity cDNA Reverse Transcription Kit was used to reverse transcribe all of the isolated RNA, meaning that expressed TCRB transcripts were what got sequenced. Naive, central memory and regulatory T cell samples underwent deep immunoSEQ sequencing, averaging about 3.57 million total reads per sample. Sorted cells were lysed in RLT buffer and RNA was extracted with DNase-treated RNeasy Micro or Mini kits, depending on cell number. To prevent cross-contamination, every cell subset was processed on its own, while patient and healthy donor samples were processed together. The immunoSEQ multiplex PCR was used to amplify TCRB sequences from cDNA, yielding 87-bp fragments that span the CDR3 region. Amplicons were sequenced on the Illumina HiSeq platform. The published analysis was carried out like this. Synthetic template baselines were used to correct PCR bias computationally, reads within Hamming distance 2 were collapsed, and singletons that could not be merged were discarded. Reads were aligned against IMGT to assign V, D and J genes, CDR3 length and insertions or deletions at six rearrangement sites. Within each subset, clonotype counts were normalized to the number of sorted cells before true diversity and Gini coefficients were calculated with the tcR R package. The overlap coefficient, calculated on TCRB nucleotide sequences, was used to measure repertoire sharing. Out-of-frame TCRB sequences from naive cells were analyzed as a proxy for the pre-selection repertoire. The source is immuneACCESS, and TCRdb retained only in-frame sequences with V and J called. Part of the clones is not carried over; for the studies checked, unresolved V genes explain less than half of this, and the remainder is unexplained. That table gives V, J and clone size, and the DNA gave D and trimming. For this sample there are about 360,000 clones; roughly an eighth appear just once. 0.017% of the sample goes to the ten largest clones.

CDR3 length: 14 amino acids, cysteine to phenylalanine. The read is trimmed to its CDR3 DNA, 42 bases read in frame from base 1. Cut back by 5 bases and 4 bases, the V and J ends lie 12 bases apart. The germline V gene encodes CDR1 MNHEY and CDR2 SVGAGI. With respect to this clone: There is no known antigen for this receptor. The sample holds no much larger clone one base away, and base qualities are not on file.

Overall study results and their limits: Because the HLA sub-analyses included only small numbers of individuals, any influence of HLA type on TCRB rearrangement was left unresolved. Because cDNA was sequenced instead of genomic DNA, activated cells with high expression could be over-represented, although the groups did not differ in activation or CD3 levels. A moderate but significant shortening of TCRB CDR3 length was observed in type 1 diabetes patients in all four CD4+ subsets. PCR may preferentially amplify shorter templates, but because patient and control samples were amplified and corrected together, any resulting skew would affect both groups equally. At VDJ recombination sites, patients with type 1 diabetes made fewer insertions and deleted more nucleotides, a pattern implying thymic rearrangement abnormalities. Naive, central memory and regulatory TCRB repertoires appeared more similar among patients than among healthy donors.

A single peripheral blood draw of around 120 mL on average was collected from each donor into heparinised tubes. Naive, central memory, regulatory and stem cell-like memory CD4+ T cells were sorted on a BD FACSAria II using a panel including CD45RO, CCR7, CD25, CD127, CD95 and CD27. Every sorted population had a purity above 98%. PBMCs were isolated right away by Lymphoprep density gradient centrifugation and were stained directly, without culture. To minimize batch effects, samples were stained and sorted in pairs, one healthy donor with one patient per experiment. The TCR comes from a man between 18 and 29 years old in good health. The sequenced sample was naive CD4+ T cells from blood. The cell subset or site tag for this specimen amounts to: true naive CD4+ T cells. The chain is encoded by TRBV6-5 joined to TRBJ1-5, with the D segment identity uncertain. The DNA is as follows: TGTGCCAGCAGTCCCCTGGGCAGGAATCAGCCCCAGCATTTT. It is translated as CASSPLGRNQPQHF.